This T cell receptor beta chain derives from a study of shared clonotypes between healthy human individuals. Details on this clone: No antigen is known for it.

The CDR3 is made up of 15 amino acids. CDR1 and CDR2 (germline): KGHSH, LQKENI. V lost 5 bases and J lost 1, with 12 bases in between. Findings and limits, study-wide: Of the naive CD4 clonotypes, around 4.8% were shared across several donors. Donor clonotype sharing was expected to depend on sequencing depth.

Profiled with immunoSEQ multiplex PCR; TCRdb holds only in-frame clones, not every one. The table has about 2 million clones, 85% to 95% seen once; the top ten hold 0.1% to 0.15%. Sample: naive CD4+ T cells sorted from blood. Subset denoted: CD45RA+ positively selected. The receptor was isolated from a man in his late teens or twenties in good health. This chain connects TRBV18 to TRBJ1-3; unclear D gene. CDR3 sequence reads: CASSSMRESGNTIYF. CDR3 nucleotides: TGTGCCAGCTCATCAATGAGGGAATCTGGAAACACCATATATTTT.